This entry features one T cell receptor beta chain sequence. PCR used 60 Vbeta primers and 13 Jbeta primers. Clones were read by immunoSEQ multiplex PCR, and TCRdb kept only the in-frame ones, dropping some. The sample holds around 100,000 clones, roughly 70% seen once. J lost 4 bases, V lost 4 bases, and 9 bases had no gene match. The length of the CDR3 is 15 residues. Per the germline V gene, CDR1 is SGHRS and CDR2 is YFSETQ. The data originate from a study of cytomegalovirus exposure and HLA in healthy donors. This clonotype originated in a man in his forties or fifties in good health and CMV-seropositive. What was sequenced was PBMCs. This chain connects TRBV5-1 to TRBJ2-5, with 8 positions matching TRBD2. The DNA for the CDR3 is TGCGCCAGCAGCACCACACCGGGAGGGATAGAGACCCAGTACTTC. Protein sequence: CASSTTPGGIETQYF.